The T cell receptor beta chain under discussion was sequenced for a study of PD-1 blockade in classical Hodgkin lymphoma. Every patient relapsed after autologous stem cell transplantation, and brentuximab vedotin exposure varied. Repertoires were generated with immunoSEQ multiplex PCR, while TCRdb's copy carries only in-frame clones and drops some. The table records 20,000 to 25,000 clones, roughly four fifths of them present only once. Germline CDR1 and CDR2: LGHNA and YNFKEQ. The CDR3 extends over 17 amino acids. Trimming cost V 3 bases and J 3 bases; bases outside gene matches: 10. The material sequenced was peripheral blood mononuclear cells (PBMCs), taken before the second cycle of nivolumab. This chain joins TRBV4-2 and TRBJ2-7, with TRBD1 identical over 11 bases. This sequence originates from a human donor with classical Hodgkin lymphoma. In DNA form, the CDR3 reads TGTGCCAGCAGCCATCGTGAATCCGGGACAGGGGGCTACGAGCAGTACTTC. Translation gives CASSHRESGTGGYEQYF.